These T cell receptor beta chains were read from a single sample in a study of T cells in localized non-small cell lung cancer. Clones were sequenced by immunoSEQ multiplex PCR, and TCRdb holds only the in-frame ones, with some missing. The repertoire includes 13,000 or so clones, more than 80% of them detected once, and 25% to 30% sits in the top ten. The sequences come from peripheral blood, collected before any cancer treatment. The receptor source for this set is a male donor at least 60 years old with stage I squamous cell lung carcinoma. The CDR3 runs from the conserved cysteine through the conserved F or W. A D gene is named only where the DNA matches it firmly.

j_call v_call d_call cdr3_aa
TRBJ1-1 TRBV5-1 TRBD1 CASSVTGGFTEAFF
TRBJ2-5 TRBV10-1 TRBD2 CASSPGLAAQETQYF
TRBJ1-6 TRBV6-1 NA CASSENQGLPSPLHF
TRBJ1-4 TRBV19 NA CASTKRSTNEKLFF
TRBJ1-3 TRBV5-1 NA CASSTTGTHTIYF
TRBJ2-5 TRBV4-2 TRBD2 CASSPGLAGEGFQETQYF
TRBJ2-7 TRBV2 NA CASSEGRKEF
TRBJ1-5 TRBV30 NA CAWIASGSNQPQHF
TRBJ2-1 TRBV6-5 NA CASSYGRGIGGNEQFF
TRBJ1-4 TRBV27 TRBD1 CASSGGSGTGVEKLFF
TRBJ2-1 TRBV19 NA CASSIAAAGEQFF
TRBJ1-5 TRBV4-2 NA CASSQGDISNQPQHF
TRBJ2-1 TRBV30 NA CAWSSPNEQFF
TRBJ2-2 TRBV5-1 TRBD1 CASSSTGIGELFF
TRBJ2-7 TRBV9 TRBD2 CASSVEGSGSYEQYF
TRBJ2-1 TRBV6-4 NA CASSRRGGISDEQFF
TRBJ1-3 TRBV2 NA CASNTGLGNTIYF
TRBJ2-7 TRBV6-1 NA CASSELSGLGGEQYF
TRBJ1-1 TRBV30 NA CAGLRGTEAFF
TRBJ2-1 TRBV6-1 NA CASRNTAAIYNEQFF
TRBJ2-5 TRBV5-1 NA CASSLDRVKETQYF
TRBJ2-7 TRBV28 NA CASSSYVYEQYF
TRBJ2-1 TRBV2 NA CASSEENGHEQFF
TRBJ2-2 TRBV4-2 TRBD1 CASSQPQGANTGELFF
TRBJ2-4 TRBV5-6 TRBD2 CASSLEAGVKNIQYF
TRBJ1-6 TRBV28 NA CASSLSNSPLHF